Listed below are T cell receptor beta chains from one sample, sequenced in a study of naive and memory T cell subsets. TCRdb re-called the UMI-ligation and nested PCR reads with MiXCR, one entry per CDR3 protein. The sample records about 90,000 distinct CDR3 sequences, about 10% being singletons. Sequences were obtained from naive CD4+ T cells from blood. These receptors were taken from a human donor in good health. Both conserved end residues are part of each CDR3. A D gene is named only where the DNA matches it firmly. A clone size is listed for some rows: how often the clone was seen (once, few, many), or a class if it is expanded.

v_gene	j_gene	d_gene	abundance	CDR3nt	CDR3aa
TRBV20-1	TRBJ2-1	NA	few	TGCAGTGCAACGGGGGACCGGAGCTACAATGAGCAGTTCTTC	CSATGDRSYNEQFF
TRBV15	TRBJ2-7	NA	NA	TGTGCCACCAGCAGAGCGGGTCCCTCTCGCGAGCAGTACTTC	CATSRAGPSREQYF
TRBV4-2	TRBJ2-1	TRBD1	few	TGTGCCAGCACACAGGGGGACAGAGATCATGAGCAGTTCTTC	CASTQGDRDHEQFF
TRBV7-9	TRBJ1-6	NA	NA	TGTGCCAGCAGCTTAGATGGGAATTCACCCCTCCACTTT	CASSLDGNSPLHF
TRBV14	TRBJ2-3	NA	NA	TGTGCCAGCAGCCAAGGTCGGGGCGTCGCAGATACGCAGTATTTT	CASSQGRGVADTQYF
TRBV6-5	TRBJ1-2	NA	NA	TGTGCCAGCAGTCCTAGGGGGTTATATGGCTACACCTTC	CASSPRGLYGYTF
TRBV6-2/TRBV6-3	TRBJ2-1	NA	many	TGTGCCAGCAGTTACAAGGGGGATGGGTACAATGAGCAGTTCTTC	CASSYKGDGYNEQFF
TRBV30	TRBJ1-3	NA	many	TGTGCCTGGAGTATTCGGGGGATTCCAACTCTCTCTGGAAACACCATATATTTT	CAWSIRGIPTLSGNTIYF
TRBV7-2	TRBJ1-2	NA	NA	TGTGCCAGCAGCTCCCAGAGTAACTATGGCTACACCTTC	CASSSQSNYGYTF
TRBV5-6	TRBJ2-3	NA	many	TGTGCCAGCAGCTTAGGGAGGTCGACGCAGTATTTT	CASSLGRSTQYF
TRBV11-2	TRBJ1-1	NA	NA	TGTGCCAGCAGCCAGAACCTTCCTTGGCAGGCGGGGAGCACTGAAGCTTTCTTT	CASSQNLPWQAGSTEAFF
TRBV6-2/TRBV6-3	TRBJ1-1	TRBD1	NA	TGTGCCAGCAGTACCCTACAGGGGGCGGACACTGAAGCTTTCTTT	CASSTLQGADTEAFF
TRBV7-8	TRBJ2-3	TRBD2	few	TGTGCCAGCAGCTTAGAAGCTAGCGGCTACACAGATACGCAGTATTTT	CASSLEASGYTDTQYF
TRBV20-1	TRBJ2-5	TRBD2	many	TGCAGTGCTAGCGAAACTAGCGGGATTAAAGAGACCCAGTACTTC	CSASETSGIKETQYF
TRBV30	TRBJ2-7	TRBD2	many	TGTGCCTGGAGAGGACCGTTTAAGCGGGAGCCCTACGAGCAGTACTTC	CAWRGPFKREPYEQYF
TRBV6-2/TRBV6-3	TRBJ2-7	TRBD1	NA	TGTGCCAGCAGTTACCGACCGGGACAGGGCTCCAGATACGAGCAGTACTTC	CASSYRPGQGSRYEQYF
TRBV5-4	TRBJ2-3	TRBD2	NA	TGTGCCAGCAGCTCCGGGGGATTAGCGGGGGAAACTGATACGCAGTATTTT	CASSSGGLAGETDTQYF
TRBV14	TRBJ2-3	TRBD2	NA	TGTGCCAGCAGCCAAGAGGGCCCTTTCCTAGCGGGAACCACAGATACGCAGTATTTT	CASSQEGPFLAGTTDTQYF
TRBV6-6	TRBJ1-6	NA	NA	TGTGCCAGCAGTTCCTGGACAGTCAGCTCCTATAATTCACCCCTCCACTTT	CASSSWTVSSYNSPLHF
TRBV6-2/TRBV6-3	TRBJ2-3	NA	NA	TGTGCCAGCAGTTATAGGGACGGTCCAGATACGCAGTATTTT	CASSYRDGPDTQYF
TRBV6-1	TRBJ2-3	NA	many	TGTGCCAGCAGTGGGCAGCTTTTGACTAGCACAGATACGCAGTATTTT	CASSGQLLTSTDTQYF
TRBV20-1	TRBJ2-6	NA	many	TGCAGTGCTAGAGTTCATGACTCTGGGGCCAACGTCCTGACTTTC	CSARVHDSGANVLTF
TRBV5-1	TRBJ2-1	NA	many	TGCGCCAGTGCTAGCGGACAGATCAATGAGCAGTTCTTC	CASASGQINEQFF
TRBV20-1	TRBJ1-1	NA	few	TGCAGTGCGCCTATCACCGGGCAGGGAGGGACTGAAGCTTTCTTT	CSAPITGQGGTEAFF
TRBV7-2	TRBJ2-3	TRBD2	NA	TGTGCCAGCAGCGCTGTAGCGGGGACGACGCGTAATACGCAGTATTTT	CASSAVAGTTRNTQYF
TRBV6-2/TRBV6-3	TRBJ2-1	TRBD2	few	TGTGCCAGCAGTTACGGGGGCGTGACTAGCGGGAACTACAATGAGCAGTTCTTC	CASSYGGVTSGNYNEQFF
TRBV19	TRBJ1-1	NA	few	TGTGCCAGTAGTAGACAGGTAAACACTGAAGCTTTCTTT	CASSRQVNTEAFF
TRBV6-2/TRBV6-3	TRBJ2-1	TRBD2	many	TGTGCCAGCAGCAAACGCGGGGGGTGGGACAATGAGCAGTTCTTC	CASSKRGGWDNEQFF
TRBV5-1	TRBJ2-5	NA	NA	TGCGCCAGCAGCTACCGGGACACCCAAGAGACCCAGTACTTC	CASSYRDTQETQYF
TRBV7-6	TRBJ2-3	NA	NA	TGTGCCAGCAGCCTAGACAGCGAGCAGTATTTT	CASSLDSEQYF
TRBV5-1	TRBJ1-1	NA	few	TGCGCCAGCAGCTTGGCCGGCGGCAGCCCCACTGAAGCTTTCTTT	CASSLAGGSPTEAFF
TRBV5-6	TRBJ2-4	NA	NA	TGTGCCAGCAGCCACTCCGGGTGGCTGGGGGAGAACATTCAGTACTTC	CASSHSGWLGENIQYF
TRBV6-6	TRBJ1-4	NA	many	TGTGCCAGCAGCACTGAAACCGTCCTGTTTTTT	CASSTETVLFF